This T cell receptor beta chain was captured by sequencing in a study of T cells in Graves' hyperthyroidism and ophthalmopathy. Together with thyroid ultrasound, orbital computed tomography, serum thyroxine and TRAb, clinical symptoms were used for diagnoses. This clonotype was seen ten or more times. Trimming removed 5 bases at V and 7 bases at J, with 18 bases between. The CDR3 sequence is 14 residues long. CDR1 and CDR2 (germline): DFQATT, SNEGSKA (reference sequence). From RNA transcripts, TCR beta CDR3 regions were amplified. When the TCR CDR3 underwent first-round RT-PCR, the HTBI primer set was used. Via MiXCR, TCRdb re-called the multiplex PCR reads, giving one row per CDR3 protein. The data hold roughly 380,000 distinct CDR3 sequences, with around 13% observed a single time.

The V and J genes are TRBV20-1 and TRBJ2-4, with a weak D call TRBD2 (7 bases). Sample: blood. This clonotype was sampled from an older woman with Graves' hyperthyroidism. The chain's CDR3 is CSAGDYRAGNIQYF. The CDR3, as DNA: TGCAGTGCTGGGGACTACAGGGCCGGGAACATTCAGTACTTC.